The 14 T cell receptor beta chains below were found in one sample sequenced in a study of shared clonotypes between healthy human individuals. The protocol was immunoSEQ multiplex PCR, while the TCRdb copy is restricted to in-frame clones and leaves out a portion. The sample holds under 2.5 million clones, 92% seen once. The sample comprised naive CD4+ T cells from PBMCs. Described subset: CD45RA+ positively selected. The receptor source for this set is a man aged 18 to 30 in good health. Some clones in this sample may be carry-over from other donors' samples.

The chain employs TRBV6-1 and TRBJ1-1; D is unresolved. CDR3 length: 15 residues. CDR1 is MNHNS, CDR2 SASEGT, per germline. The ends were cut back, 3 bases at V and 0 bases at J, with 11 bases in the middle. The CDR3 nucleotides are TGTGCCAGCAGTGATTCAGACTTCATGAACACTGAAGCTTTCTTT. Its protein product is CASSDSDFMNTEAFF.

This clone was seen only once. The chain has TRBV30 and TRBJ2-1; the D gene is possibly TRBD2 (6 bases). Germline V gene sequence: CDR1 GTSNPN, CDR2 SVGIG (reference sequence). The length of the CDR3 is 15 residues. Trimming left V 5 bases short and J 0 bases short, with 14 bases between. The CDR3 bases are TGTGCCTGGCTGGCTAGCGTAAACTCCTACAATGAGCAGTTCTTC. This gives the protein CAWLASVNSYNEQFF.

The rearrangement uses TRBV7-2 and TRBJ1-1; D is uncertain. Per germline, CDR1 SGHTA and CDR2 FQGNSA. There are 14 residues in the CDR3. Trimming removed 5 bases at V and 7 bases at J, with 17 bases between. CDR3 bases: TGTGCCAGCAGCCCAGACTGGTTGATCGTTGAAGCTTTCTTT. The encoded protein is CASSPDWLIVEAFF.

This chain uses TRBV14 with TRBJ2-6; the D is unclear. The CDR3 contains 15 residues. Trimming removed 1 base from V and 1 base from J, with 5 bases in between. The germline CDR1 and CDR2 sequences are SGHDN and FVKESK. CDR3 nucleotides: TGTGCCAGCAGCCAAGGGGTTTCTGGGGCCAACGTCCTGACTTTC. This sequence encodes CASSQGVSGANVLTF.

The chain uses TRBV20-1 and TRBJ1-1; no clear D gene. Germline CDR1 is DFQATT and CDR2 is SNEGSKA (reference sequence). The CDR3 is 11 amino acids. The V gene lost 5 bases and the J gene lost 8 bases, with 12 bases spanning the gap. The CDR3 DNA is TGCAGTGCTGAGGTGGAGCAGGAAGCTTTCTTT. This encodes CSAEVEQEAFF.

The chain recombines TRBV6-1 with TRBJ2-7; TRBD1 matches 8 bases. The V gene end was trimmed by 6 bases and the J gene end by 6 bases; junction bases not matched to a gene: 4. The CDR3 loop spans 12 amino acids. Germline CDR1 reads MNHNS; CDR2 reads SASEGT. CDR3 sequence: CASRRQGFEQYF. The CDR3 coding sequence is TGTGCCAGCAGACGACAGGGGTTCGAGCAGTACTTC.

The V gene is TRBV28, the J gene TRBJ2-7, with 8 bases matching TRBD2. Trimming at V came to 2 bases and at J to 4 bases, leaving 4 bases not matched to a gene. CDR1 is MDHEN and CDR2 is SYDVKM in the germline V gene. The CDR3 spans 14 residues. DNA for the CDR3: TGTGCCAGCAGTTTACCAGCGGGAGATTACGAGCAGTACTTC. This gives the protein CASSLPAGDYEQYF.

The gene calls are TRBV19 and TRBJ2-3; D might be TRBD2 (6 bases). V lost 5 bases to trimming and J lost 1 base, with 22 bases between them. This CDR3 comprises 18 residues. The germline V gene encodes CDR1 LNHDA and CDR2 SQIVND (reference sequence). The CDR3 sequence is CASSFWLARTGGTDTQYF. Written as DNA, the CDR3 is TGTGCCAGTAGTTTTTGGCTAGCCAGGACGGGGGGCACAGATACGCAGTATTTT.

The chain combines TRBV14 with TRBJ2-1; 13 bases are a match to TRBD2. With V trimmed by 4 bases and J by 9 bases, 9 bases remained unmatched. This CDR3 has 16 amino acids. Germline V gene data show CDR1 as SGHDN and CDR2 as FVKESK. The CDR3 sequence is CASSPPGLAGVGEQFF. CDR3 sequence (DNA): TGTGCCAGCAGCCCACCAGGACTAGCGGGAGTCGGTGAGCAGTTCTTC.

The V call is TRBV10-2, the J call TRBJ1-5; D call uncertain. V was shortened by 5 bases and J by 2 bases, with 16 bases between the two germline ends. Germline CDR1 is WSHSY and CDR2 is SAAADI. This CDR3 contains 16 residues. The CDR3 here is CASSSPGPRGNQPQHF. The CDR3 bases are TGCGCCAGCAGTTCCCCCGGGCCTCGGGGCAATCAGCCCCAGCATTTT.

This rearrangement joins TRBV28 to TRBJ1-5; 7 bases are shared with TRBD1. Unmatched junction bases numbered 10, after V lost 3 bases and J lost 2 bases. The CDR3 is 17 residues long. Germline V gene data show CDR1 as MDHEN and CDR2 as SYDVKM. The CDR3 sequence: CASSFGGGGGGNQPQHF. CDR3 sequence (DNA): TGTGCCAGCAGTTTCGGAGGGGGCGGAGGTGGCAATCAGCCCCAGCATTTT. The complete variable domain, with remaining parts taken from reference TRBV28 and TRBJ1-5, reads DVKVTQSSRYLVKRTGEKVFLECVQDMDHENMFWYRQDPGLGLRLIYFSYDVKMKEKGDIPEGYSVSREKKERFSLILESASTNQTSMYLCASSFGGGGGGNQPQHFGDGTRLSIL.

The chain recombines TRBV28 with TRBJ2-5, with a tentative D call TRBD2 (7 bases). Trimming took 4 bases from V and 6 from J, leaving 18 bases between them. Germline CDR1 reads MDHEN; CDR2 reads SYDVKM. This CDR3 comprises 15 residues. In DNA form, the CDR3 reads TGTGCCAGCAGTTCGTATGGGGGGGGCCGGAAGACCCAGTACTTC. It specifies CASSSYGGGRKTQYF.

The chain employs TRBV6-5 and TRBJ2-7; TRBD2 matches at 8 bases. This CDR3 has 15 amino acids. Germline assignment: CDR1 MNHEY and CDR2 SVGAGI. The V and J ends lost 4 bases and 0 bases, in that order; junction bases with no gene match: 5. CDR3 nucleotide sequence: TGTGCCAGCAGTTCCCTAGCGGGCCCCTCCTACGAGCAGTACTTC. As protein: CASSSLAGPSYEQYF.

The gene calls are TRBV29-1 and TRBJ1-1, with D possibly being TRBD1 (6 bases). The CDR3 contains 15 residues. The germline V and J ends were trimmed by 6 bases and 1 base, with 18 bases remaining between them. Germline CDR1 SQVTM, CDR2 ANQGSEA. The CDR3 here is CSVGPLGAGNTEAFF. DNA for the CDR3: TGCAGCGTGGGCCCTCTGGGGGCGGGGAACACTGAAGCTTTCTTT.